This paragraph reports one TCR beta chain. TCRdb's copy holds only in-frame clones and misses some; the assay was immunoSEQ multiplex PCR. The sample records 250,000 to 400,000 clones, 80% to 90% being singletons. This record belongs to a study of blood T cell repertoires in COVID-19. Study details: Sites across the United States, Italy and Spain contributed samples from acute and convalescent COVID-19. Nucleic acid was either cDNA or gDNA, and it came from T cells, B-cell-depleted T cells, or PBMCs.

Researchers sorted participants into cohorts using their self-reported clinical history. Two negative PCRs, clearance, or symptom resolution had been documented for recovered Cohort 3 donors. V was pared by 7 bases and J by 0 bases, with 9 bases of the junction left unmatched. Germline V gene sequence: CDR1 MDHEN, CDR2 SYDVKM. The CDR3 is made up of 16 amino acids. The chain couples TRBV28 to TRBJ2-5, with 9 bases lining up with TRBD2. The sample comprised PBMCs or T cells enriched from blood (not recorded which). The receptor was derived from a woman aged 30 to 39 who had recovered from COVID-19. CDR3 nucleotide sequence: TGTGCCAGCACAGGAGCGGGGGGCAGGTACCAAGAGACCCAGTACTTC. Translated, it gives CASTGAGGRYQETQYF.